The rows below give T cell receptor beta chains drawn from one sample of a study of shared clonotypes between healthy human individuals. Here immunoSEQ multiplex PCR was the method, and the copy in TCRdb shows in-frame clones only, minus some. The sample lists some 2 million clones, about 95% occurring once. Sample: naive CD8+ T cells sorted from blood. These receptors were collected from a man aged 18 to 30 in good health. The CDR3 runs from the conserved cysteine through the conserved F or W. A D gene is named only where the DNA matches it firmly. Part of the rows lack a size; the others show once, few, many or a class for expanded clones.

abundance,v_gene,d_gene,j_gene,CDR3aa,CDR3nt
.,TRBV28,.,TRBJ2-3,CASREGDTQYF,TGTGCCAGCAGGGAGGGAGATACGCAGTATTTT
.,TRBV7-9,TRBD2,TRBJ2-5,CASSLVGTSAETQYF,TGTGCCAGCAGCTTAGTGGGGACTAGCGCGGAGACCCAGTACTTC
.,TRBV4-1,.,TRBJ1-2,CASSQDNGYGYTF,TGCGCCAGCAGCCAAGATAACGGATATGGCTACACCTTC
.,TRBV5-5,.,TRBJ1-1,CASSLGPNTEAFF,TGTGCCAGCAGCCTGGGACCTAACACTGAAGCTTTCTTT
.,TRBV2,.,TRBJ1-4,CASFKPGGLNEKLFF,TGTGCCAGCTTCAAGCCCGGCGGCCTTAATGAAAAACTGTTTTTT
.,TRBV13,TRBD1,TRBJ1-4,CASSLRQGTNEKLFF,TGTGCCAGCAGCCTTAGACAGGGTACTAATGAAAAACTGTTTTTT
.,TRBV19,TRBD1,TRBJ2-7,CASSIVTGAADEQYF,TGTGCCAGTAGTATTGTCACAGGGGCTGCGGACGAGCAGTACTTC
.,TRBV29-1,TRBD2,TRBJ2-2,CSVFSGGGELFF,TGCAGCGTTTTTTCGGGGGGCGGGGAGCTGTTTTTT
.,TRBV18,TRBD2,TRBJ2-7,CASSPPGLVGSYEQYF,TGTGCCAGCTCACCACCCGGACTAGTCGGCTCCTACGAGCAGTACTTC
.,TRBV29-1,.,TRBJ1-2,CSVTWDFGYTF,TGCAGCGTTACCTGGGACTTTGGCTACACCTTC
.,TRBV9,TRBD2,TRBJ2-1,CASSVLVAGGDNEQFF,TGTGCCAGCAGCGTATTAGTAGCGGGAGGGGACAATGAGCAGTTCTTC
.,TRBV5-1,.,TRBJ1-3,CASSLAVGSGNTIYF,TGCGCCAGCAGCTTGGCGGTCGGGTCTGGAAACACCATATATTTT
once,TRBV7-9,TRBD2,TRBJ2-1,CYTTSGTYNEQFF,TGCTATACCACTAGCGGGACTTACAATGAGCAGTTCTTC
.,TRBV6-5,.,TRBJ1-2,CASSYSGTEVEGYTF,TGTGCCAGCAGTTACTCCGGGACGGAAGTTGAGGGCTACACCTTC
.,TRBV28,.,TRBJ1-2,CATQPGGAYGYTF,TGTGCCACCCAGCCTGGGGGGGCGTATGGCTACACCTTC
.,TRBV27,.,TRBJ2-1,CASNGGLLNYNEQFF,TGTGCCAGTAACGGGGGCCTACTTAACTACAATGAGCAGTTCTTC
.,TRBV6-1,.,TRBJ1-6,CASSEDWNSPLHF,TGTGCCAGCAGTGAAGATTGGAATTCACCCCTCCACTTT
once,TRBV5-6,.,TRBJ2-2,CASSLDSLPGELFF,TGTGCCAGCAGCTTGGATAGTCTGCCCGGGGAGCTGTTTTTT
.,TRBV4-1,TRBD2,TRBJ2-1,CASSHRLAGEYNEQFF,TGCGCCAGCAGCCACAGACTAGCGGGAGAATACAATGAGCAGTTCTTC
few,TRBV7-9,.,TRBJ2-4,CASSFGRDIQYF,TGTGCCAGCAGCTTTGGTAGGGACATTCAGTACTTC
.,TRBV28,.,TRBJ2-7,CASSLGQGFPNEQYF,TGTGCCAGCAGCCTCGGTCAGGGGTTCCCCAACGAGCAGTACTTC
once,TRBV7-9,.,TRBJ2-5,CASTVSGVGETQYF,TGTGCCAGCACTGTTTCGGGAGTAGGAGAGACCCAGTACTTC
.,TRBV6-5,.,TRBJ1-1,CASSYTRVPGTEAFF,TGTGCCAGCAGTTATACTCGAGTTCCAGGGACTGAAGCTTTCTTT
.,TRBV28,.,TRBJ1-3,CASRNTGPGNTIYF,TGTGCCAGCCGAAACACAGGGCCTGGAAACACCATATATTTT
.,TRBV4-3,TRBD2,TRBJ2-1,CASSEPGLAGQGQFF,TGCGCCAGCAGCGAACCCGGGCTAGCGGGTCAGGGGCAGTTCTTC
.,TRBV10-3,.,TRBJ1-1,CATGQNLFSGAEAFF,TGTGCCACCGGCCAGAACCTATTTTCCGGCGCTGAAGCTTTCTTT
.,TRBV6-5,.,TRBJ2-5,CASSYGRQETQYF,TGTGCCAGCAGCTACGGAAGACAAGAGACCCAGTACTTC
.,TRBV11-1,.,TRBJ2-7,CASSLGHSYEQYF,TGTGCCAGCAGCTTAGGACACTCCTACGAGCAGTACTTC
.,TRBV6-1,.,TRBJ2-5,CASSDGRGGETQYF,TGTGCCAGCAGTGATGGCAGGGGAGGAGAGACCCAGTACTTC
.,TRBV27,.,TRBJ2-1,CASTSRANEQFF,TGTGCCAGTACCAGTAGGGCCAATGAGCAGTTCTTC
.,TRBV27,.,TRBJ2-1,CASSTPGPFYNEQFF,TGTGCCAGCAGCACACCGGGACCATTTTACAATGAGCAGTTCTTC
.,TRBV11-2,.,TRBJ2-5,CASSLGLDRGIQETQYF,TGTGCCAGCAGCTTAGGACTAGATCGAGGAATACAAGAGACCCAGTACTTC
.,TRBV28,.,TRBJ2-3,CASSLDFMGADTQYF,TGTGCCAGCAGTTTAGACTTCATGGGCGCAGATACGCAGTATTTT
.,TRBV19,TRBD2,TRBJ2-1,CASSIATSEPRYSEQFF,TGTGCCAGTAGTATTGCTACTAGCGAACCACGTTACAGTGAGCAGTTCTTC
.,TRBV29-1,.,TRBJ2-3,CSVVPLDHNTDTQYF,TGCAGCGTTGTTCCCCTGGACCATAACACAGATACGCAGTATTTT
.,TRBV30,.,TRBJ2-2,CAWDRINTGELFF,TGTGCCTGGGATCGGATAAACACCGGGGAGCTGTTTTTT
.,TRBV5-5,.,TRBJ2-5,CASSRGLLQETQYF,TGTGCCAGCAGCCGGGGACTCCTCCAAGAGACCCAGTACTTC
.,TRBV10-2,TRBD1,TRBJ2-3,CASMGQVISTDTQYF,TGCGCCAGCATGGGACAGGTGATTAGCACAGATACGCAGTATTTT
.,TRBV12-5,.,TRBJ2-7,CASGPRTVTYEQYF,TGTGCTAGTGGTCCGAGGACAGTAACCTACGAGCAGTACTTC
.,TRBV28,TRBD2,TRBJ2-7,CASSLSGGDYEQYF,TGTGCCAGCAGTTTATCGGGAGGAGACTACGAGCAGTACTTC
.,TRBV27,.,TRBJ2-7,CASSFGSGAYEQYF,TGTGCCAGCAGTTTCGGTAGCGGCGCCTACGAGCAGTACTTC
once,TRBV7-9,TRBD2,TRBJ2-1,CASSFGLAGVINEQFF,TGTGCCAGCAGCTTCGGACTAGCGGGAGTAATCAATGAGCAGTTCTTC
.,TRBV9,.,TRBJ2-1,CASSGRGGGNEQFF,TGTGCCAGCAGCGGCAGGGGAGGAGGCAATGAGCAGTTCTTC
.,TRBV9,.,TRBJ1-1,CASTEGGDRMNTEAFF,TGTGCCAGCACCGAGGGGGGGGACCGCATGAACACTGAAGCTTTCTTT
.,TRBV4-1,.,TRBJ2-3,CASSQEAPMGYTDTQYF,TGCGCCAGCAGCCAAGAGGCCCCCATGGGGTACACAGATACGCAGTATTTT
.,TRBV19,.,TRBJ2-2,CASSLAESGELFF,TGTGCCAGTAGTCTTGCGGAGTCCGGGGAGCTGTTTTTT
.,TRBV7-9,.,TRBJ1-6,CASSETGQLNSPLHF,TGTGCCAGCAGCGAAACGGGACAATTGAATTCACCCCTCCACTTT
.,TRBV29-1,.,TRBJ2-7,CSVVGGYEQYF,TGCAGCGTTGTAGGGGGCTACGAGCAGTACTTC
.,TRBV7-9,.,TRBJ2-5,CASSLWGETQYF,TGTGCCAGCAGCTTATGGGGGGAGACCCAGTACTTC
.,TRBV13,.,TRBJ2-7,CASSFLGGYEQYF,TGTGCCAGCAGCTTTCTCGGGGGCTACGAGCAGTACTTC
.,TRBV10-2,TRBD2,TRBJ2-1,CASLAGEYNEQFF,TGCGCCAGTCTAGCGGGGGAATACAATGAGCAGTTCTTC
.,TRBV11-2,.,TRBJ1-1,CASSLGQQVYTEAFF,TGTGCCAGCAGCTTAGGACAGCAGGTTTACACTGAAGCTTTCTTT
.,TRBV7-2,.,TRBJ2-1,CASSLNFGRLNEQFF,TGTGCCAGCAGCTTAAATTTCGGGAGATTAAATGAGCAGTTCTTC
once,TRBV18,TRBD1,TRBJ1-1,CASSPTLGQEASRNTEAFF,TGTGCCAGCTCACCGACGTTGGGACAGGAAGCTTCCAGGAACACTGAAGCTTTCTTT
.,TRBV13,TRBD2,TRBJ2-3,CASSHRTSGGAGTDTQYF,TGTGCCAGCAGCCATCGGACTAGCGGGGGGGCAGGAACAGATACGCAGTATTTT
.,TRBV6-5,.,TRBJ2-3,CASSLSVSGTDTQYF,TGTGCCAGCAGTTTGTCAGTTTCGGGCACAGATACGCAGTATTTT
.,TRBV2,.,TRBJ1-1,CASSSLRENTEAFF,TGTGCCAGCAGTTCCCTTCGGGAGAACACTGAAGCTTTCTTT
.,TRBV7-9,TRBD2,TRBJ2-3,CASSLAASGTTDTQYF,TGTGCCAGCAGCTTAGCGGCTAGCGGGACCACAGATACGCAGTATTTT
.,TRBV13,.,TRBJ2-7,CASRSTMDGSYEQYF,TGTGCCAGCAGGTCTACGATGGACGGTTCCTACGAGCAGTACTTC
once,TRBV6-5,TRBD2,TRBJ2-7,CASSYGAGAYEQYF,TGTGCCAGCAGTTACGGGGCGGGAGCCTACGAGCAGTACTTC